This note documents a single TCR beta chain sequence. The V gene lost 1 base and the J gene lost 0 bases, with 8 bases spanning the gap. Germline V gene sequence: CDR1 SGDLS, CDR2 YYNGEE. This CDR3 spans 14 amino acids. The sample comes from a study of cytomegalovirus exposure and HLA in healthy donors. Use of 60 Vbeta and 13 Jbeta primers characterized the PCR. This table comes from immunoSEQ multiplex PCR, and its TCRdb copy is limited to in-frame clones, with some not included. Listed are approximately 100,000 clones; 0.45% to 0.6% falls within the top ten. Sequencing input: PBMCs. The J gene is TRBJ2-7, the V gene TRBV9; no clear D. The receptor's source is a man aged 50 or older in good health and CMV-seronegative. CDR3 protein: CASSVSPSSYEQYF. CDR3 nucleotides: TGTGCCAGCAGCGTAAGCCCTAGCTCCTACGAGCAGTACTTC.